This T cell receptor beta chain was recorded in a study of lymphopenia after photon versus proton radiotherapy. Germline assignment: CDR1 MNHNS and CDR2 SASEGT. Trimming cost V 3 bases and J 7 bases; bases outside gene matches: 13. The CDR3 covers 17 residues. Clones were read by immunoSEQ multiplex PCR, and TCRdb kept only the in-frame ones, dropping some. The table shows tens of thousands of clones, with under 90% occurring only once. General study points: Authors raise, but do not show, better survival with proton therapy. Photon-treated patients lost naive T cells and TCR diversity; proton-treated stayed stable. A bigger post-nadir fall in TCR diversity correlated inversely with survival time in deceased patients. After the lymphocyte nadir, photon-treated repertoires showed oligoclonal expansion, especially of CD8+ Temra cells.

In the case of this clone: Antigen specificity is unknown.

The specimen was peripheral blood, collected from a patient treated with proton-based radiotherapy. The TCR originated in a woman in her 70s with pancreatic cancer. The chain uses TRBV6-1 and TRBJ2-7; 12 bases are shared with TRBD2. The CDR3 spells CASSEGLLLAGGSEQYF. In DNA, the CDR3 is TGTGCCAGCAGTGAGGGGCTACTCCTAGCGGGAGGGAGTGAGCAGTACTTC.